A selection of T cell receptor beta chains follows, all from one sample in a study of blood T cell repertoires in COVID-19. Libraries were prepared by immunoSEQ multiplex PCR; TCRdb keeps only in-frame clonotypes and omits some of them. Of over 200,000 clones listed, over 80% were seen once; the top ten hold 1.3%. The sample consisted of peripheral blood. The receptors were sampled from a woman in her twenties or thirties with COVID-19, enrolled during active disease. The CDR3 runs from the conserved cysteine through the conserved F or W. Each record gives: CDR3 DNA, CDR3 protein, V gene, clone size, D gene, CDR3 length, J gene. A D gene is named only where the DNA matches it firmly. Size tells how often a clone was seen (once, few, many) or the class of an expanded clone, and some rows leave it out.

CDR3nt: TGTGCCCATGGAATGGGACTAGCGGGAGGCGCCTCAGAGGAGCAGTTCTTC
CDR3aa: CAHGMGLAGGASEEQFF
v_gene: TRBV30
abundance: .
d_gene: TRBD2
len: 17
j_gene: TRBJ2-1

CDR3nt: TGTGCCAGCAGTTACTCGTCAGACTCTGGAAACACCATATATTTT
CDR3aa: CASSYSSDSGNTIYF
v_gene: TRBV6-5
abundance: .
d_gene: .
len: 15
j_gene: TRBJ1-3

CDR3nt: TGCAGCGTTCAGGGGCAGGGGAACACTGAAGCTTTCTTT
CDR3aa: CSVQGQGNTEAFF
v_gene: TRBV29-1
abundance: .
d_gene: .
len: 13
j_gene: TRBJ1-1

CDR3nt: TGTGCCTGGAGTCTTCTTGCGAACTATGGCTACACCTTC
CDR3aa: CAWSLLANYGYTF
v_gene: TRBV30
abundance: .
d_gene: .
len: 13
j_gene: TRBJ1-2

CDR3nt: TGTGCCAGCAGTCCGCAATCGGGTCGGAAGGTTGAAGCTTTCTTT
CDR3aa: CASSPQSGRKVEAFF
v_gene: TRBV28
abundance: .
d_gene: .
len: 15
j_gene: TRBJ1-1

CDR3nt: TGTGCCAGCAGCTCTCCGGGACAGGGACATGGCGAGCAGTACTTC
CDR3aa: CASSSPGQGHGEQYF
v_gene: TRBV7-9
abundance: .
d_gene: TRBD1
len: 15
j_gene: TRBJ2-7

CDR3nt: TGTGCCAGCAGCCGCGGGACAGGGGACGAGCAGTACTTC
CDR3aa: CASSRGTGDEQYF
v_gene: TRBV7-9
abundance: .
d_gene: TRBD1
len: 13
j_gene: TRBJ2-7

CDR3nt: TGTGCCAGCAGCGCGTGGACAGGAACTAGCACAGATACGCAGTATTTT
CDR3aa: CASSAWTGTSTDTQYF
v_gene: TRBV9
abundance: .
d_gene: TRBD1
len: 16
j_gene: TRBJ2-3

CDR3nt: TGTGCCAGCAGCGACCCCGGGACAGGGGCCCTTCTAAACACCGGGGAGCTGTTTTTT
CDR3aa: CASSDPGTGALLNTGELFF
v_gene: TRBV9
abundance: once
d_gene: TRBD1
len: 19
j_gene: TRBJ2-2

CDR3nt: TGTGCCAGTAGTTGGAGGGCGACAGAGCTTGGAGACACCATATATTTT
CDR3aa: CASSWRATELGDTIYF
v_gene: TRBV19
abundance: few
d_gene: .
len: 16
j_gene: TRBJ1-3

CDR3nt: TGTGCCAGCAGTAAGAGACAGGGGGCCACGAACACTGAAGCTTTCTTT
CDR3aa: CASSKRQGATNTEAFF
v_gene: TRBV6-6
abundance: .
d_gene: TRBD1
len: 16
j_gene: TRBJ1-1

CDR3nt: TGTGCCAGCAGCTTTGGGGGGAACACAGATACGCAGTATTTT
CDR3aa: CASSFGGNTDTQYF
v_gene: TRBV5-4
abundance: .
d_gene: .
len: 14
j_gene: TRBJ2-3

CDR3nt: TGCGCCAGCAGCCAAGCCACAGGGGTAACCGACACAGATACGCAGTATTTT
CDR3aa: CASSQATGVTDTDTQYF
v_gene: TRBV4-3
abundance: .
d_gene: TRBD1
len: 17
j_gene: TRBJ2-3

CDR3nt: TGCGCCAGCAGCTGGACGGAGCGGGGGGAGCTGTTTTTT
CDR3aa: CASSWTERGELFF
v_gene: TRBV5-1
abundance: .
d_gene: .
len: 13
j_gene: TRBJ2-2

CDR3nt: TGCGCCAGCAGCGGAGGAAATCAGGTCAGCACTGAAGCTTTCTTT
CDR3aa: CASSGGNQVSTEAFF
v_gene: TRBV5-1
abundance: .
d_gene: .
len: 15
j_gene: TRBJ1-1

CDR3nt: TGTGCCAGCAGCCAAGATCGGGAAGGGGGCGGTGGCTACACCTTC
CDR3aa: CASSQDREGGGGYTF
v_gene: TRBV3-1/TRBV3-2
abundance: .
d_gene: TRBD1
len: 15
j_gene: TRBJ1-2

CDR3nt: TGTGCCAGCAGCCCTTGGGGGGTGACCCAGTACTTC
CDR3aa: CASSPWGVTQYF
v_gene: TRBV27
abundance: once
d_gene: .
len: 12
j_gene: TRBJ2-5

CDR3nt: TGTGCCAGTAGTATGTGGGACAGGGTGGAGACCCAGTACTTC
CDR3aa: CASSMWDRVETQYF
v_gene: TRBV19
abundance: .
d_gene: TRBD1
len: 14
j_gene: TRBJ2-5

CDR3nt: TGTGCCAGCAGTTACGGCACTAGCGGGATCACAGATACGCAGTATTTT
CDR3aa: CASSYGTSGITDTQYF
v_gene: TRBV6-2/TRBV6-3
abundance: many
d_gene: TRBD2
len: 16
j_gene: TRBJ2-3

CDR3nt: TGTGCCAGCAGTGACGAAACAGGGTACGACAATCAGCCCCAGCATTTT
CDR3aa: CASSDETGYDNQPQHF
v_gene: TRBV6-4
abundance: .
d_gene: .
len: 16
j_gene: TRBJ1-5

CDR3nt: TGTGCCAGCAGCTTACGGGACAGGGGGCCCTATGGCTACACCTTC
CDR3aa: CASSLRDRGPYGYTF
v_gene: TRBV5-4
abundance: .
d_gene: TRBD1
len: 15
j_gene: TRBJ1-2

CDR3nt: TGCGCCAGCAGCCAAGAATCAGGCAGGGGGCCTAATGAAAAACTGTTTTTT
CDR3aa: CASSQESGRGPNEKLFF
v_gene: TRBV4-3
abundance: .
d_gene: TRBD1
len: 17
j_gene: TRBJ1-4

CDR3nt: TGCGCCAGCAGCTCCGGACTAGCGGCCGGGACTGGGGAGCTGTTTTTT
CDR3aa: CASSSGLAAGTGELFF
v_gene: TRBV5-1
abundance: .
d_gene: TRBD2
len: 16
j_gene: TRBJ2-2

CDR3nt: TGCGCCAGCAGCCAAGATCGGCGGCGGGGCGGCACAGATACGCAGTATTTT
CDR3aa: CASSQDRRRGGTDTQYF
v_gene: TRBV4-3
abundance: .
d_gene: .
len: 17
j_gene: TRBJ2-3

CDR3nt: TGCGCCAGCAGCTGGGGCCAGGCGGACAATGAGCAGTTCTTC
CDR3aa: CASSWGQADNEQFF
v_gene: TRBV5-1
abundance: .
d_gene: .
len: 14
j_gene: TRBJ2-1

CDR3nt: TGTGCCAGCAGCTACGGACAGGGTTACGAGCAGTACTTC
CDR3aa: CASSYGQGYEQYF
v_gene: TRBV5-5
abundance: few
d_gene: TRBD1
len: 13
j_gene: TRBJ2-7

CDR3nt: TGTGCCAGCAGTTACTCGATTGCGCCGCCGAACAATGAGCAGTTCTTC
CDR3aa: CASSYSIAPPNNEQFF
v_gene: TRBV6-2/TRBV6-3
abundance: .
d_gene: .
len: 16
j_gene: TRBJ2-1

CDR3nt: TGTGCCAGTAGTATGGAGTCTTTCGGGACAGCGAACACCGGGGAGCTGTTTTTT
CDR3aa: CASSMESFGTANTGELFF
v_gene: TRBV19
abundance: .
d_gene: TRBD1
len: 18
j_gene: TRBJ2-2

CDR3nt: TGCGCCAGCAGCCCAGGACTAGCCGCCACAGATACGCAGTATTTT
CDR3aa: CASSPGLAATDTQYF
v_gene: TRBV5-1
abundance: once
d_gene: TRBD2
len: 15
j_gene: TRBJ2-3

CDR3nt: TGTGCCAGCAGCTTAGTCAGCATGGAGGGGGGCTACACCTTC
CDR3aa: CASSLVSMEGGYTF
v_gene: TRBV7-2
abundance: .
d_gene: .
len: 14
j_gene: TRBJ1-2

CDR3nt: TGTGCCAGCAGCCTAATTTTGACCTCGTCGGGGGATACGCAGTATTTT
CDR3aa: CASSLILTSSGDTQYF
v_gene: TRBV7-2
abundance: .
d_gene: .
len: 16
j_gene: TRBJ2-3

CDR3nt: TGTGCCAGCAGCTATTTGGGACAGGGGGCAGCAGATACGCAGTATTTT
CDR3aa: CASSYLGQGAADTQYF
v_gene: TRBV7-2
abundance: .
d_gene: TRBD1
len: 16
j_gene: TRBJ2-3

CDR3nt: TGTGCCAGCAGTAGGGGCCGAGGAGTAGGCGAAAAACTGTTTTTT
CDR3aa: CASSRGRGVGEKLFF
v_gene: TRBV27
abundance: .
d_gene: .
len: 15
j_gene: TRBJ1-4

CDR3nt: TGTGCCAGCAGCCAGGGGGGCGAGCAGTACTTC
CDR3aa: CASSQGGEQYF
v_gene: TRBV7-2
abundance: .
d_gene: .
len: 11
j_gene: TRBJ2-7

CDR3nt: TGTGCCAGCAGTGAAAGTTGGGGGACTAGCGGCACAGATACGCAGTATTTT
CDR3aa: CASSESWGTSGTDTQYF
v_gene: TRBV2
abundance: .
d_gene: TRBD2
len: 17
j_gene: TRBJ2-3

CDR3nt: TGTGCCAGCAGCGTCTCTGGACAGTTCGCAGATACGCAGTATTTT
CDR3aa: CASSVSGQFADTQYF
v_gene: TRBV9
abundance: .
d_gene: .
len: 15
j_gene: TRBJ2-3

CDR3nt: TGCAGCGCACAGGGGACGGGGGGCTACACCTTC
CDR3aa: CSAQGTGGYTF
v_gene: TRBV29-1
abundance: once
d_gene: TRBD1
len: 11
j_gene: TRBJ1-2

CDR3nt: TGTGCCAGCAGGGAAATGGGACAGGGATTTGAGCGGGGGTCACCCCTCCACTTT
CDR3aa: CASREMGQGFERGSPLHF
v_gene: TRBV6-1
abundance: .
d_gene: TRBD1
len: 18
j_gene: TRBJ1-6

CDR3nt: TGTGCCAGCAGCGGAATGGACAGCGGAAACACCATATATTTT
CDR3aa: CASSGMDSGNTIYF
v_gene: TRBV9
abundance: once
d_gene: .
len: 14
j_gene: TRBJ1-3

CDR3nt: TGCGCCAGCAGCTTGGGGGCACAAGAGACCCAGTACTTC
CDR3aa: CASSLGAQETQYF
v_gene: TRBV5-1
abundance: .
d_gene: .
len: 13
j_gene: TRBJ2-5

CDR3nt: TGTGCCAGCAGTCGACAGGGGGGTCGGTATAGCAATCAGCCCCAGCATTTT
CDR3aa: CASSRQGGRYSNQPQHF
v_gene: TRBV6-6
abundance: .
d_gene: TRBD1
len: 17
j_gene: TRBJ1-5

CDR3nt: TGTGCCTGGAGTTCGGCAGGGGGATACGAGCAGTACTTC
CDR3aa: CAWSSAGGYEQYF
v_gene: TRBV30
abundance: many
d_gene: TRBD1
len: 13
j_gene: TRBJ2-7

CDR3nt: TGTGCCAGCAGCATTTCGAGCGGACCGAACACCGGGGAGCTGTTTTTT
CDR3aa: CASSISSGPNTGELFF
v_gene: TRBV9
abundance: .
d_gene: .
len: 16
j_gene: TRBJ2-2

CDR3nt: TGTGCCAGCAGCTCCTTCTTATCAGGGGGCGGAAATCAGCCCCAGCATTTT
CDR3aa: CASSSFLSGGGNQPQHF
v_gene: TRBV7-9
abundance: .
d_gene: TRBD1
len: 17
j_gene: TRBJ1-5